The 20 T cell receptor beta chains presented below share a single source sample, sequenced in a study of blood T cells in healthy people across ages. Alongside a J-beta primer mix, a sample-barcoded 5' primer served in a second PCR lasting 7 to 11 cycles. TCRdb reanalysed the 5' RACE reads using MiXCR and keeps one entry per CDR3 protein. The table includes a few hundred thousand distinct CDR3 sequences, roughly 28% detected once. The sequenced sample was blood. The source is an older woman in good health.

The J gene is TRBJ2-1, the V gene TRBV6-2 or TRBV6-3; D might be TRBD1 or TRBD2, each matching 6 bases. Trimming cost V 2 bases and J 7 bases, with 12 bases left between them. Germline values: CDR1 MNHEY, CDR2 SVGEGT. This CDR3 has 14 residues. CDR3: CASSYGGLGNEQFF. CDR3 DNA sequence: TGTGCCAGCAGTTACGGGGGGCTGGGGAATGAGCAGTTCTTC.

The chain combines TRBV5-1 with TRBJ2-7; D tentatively fits TRBD1 or TRBD2 (7 bases each). Germline assignment: CDR1 SGHRS and CDR2 YFSETQ. Trimming took 4 bases from V and 2 from J, leaving 19 bases between them. This CDR3 comprises 16 residues. CDR3 nucleotide sequence: TGCGCCAGCAGCGGGGGGGCCGGGACAGCTACCTACGAGCAGTACTTC. This translates into CASSGGAGTATYEQYF.

This clonotype was observed a few times. The chain links TRBV27 to TRBJ1-1, with D hard to call. This CDR3 region has 14 residues. V lost 3 bases and J lost 1, with 9 bases in between. The germline V gene encodes CDR1 MNHEY and CDR2 SMNVEV (reference sequence). The CDR3 reads CASSLSRWNTEAFF. The CDR3 DNA reads as TGTGCCAGCAGTTTGAGCCGCTGGAACACTGAAGCTTTCTTT.

The rearrangement links TRBV18 to TRBJ1-2; tentative D call: TRBD1 (6 bases). This CDR3 is built from 17 residues. In germline, CDR1 is KGHSH, CDR2 LQKENI. Trimming stripped 6 bases from V and 3 bases from J, with 23 bases between. The CDR3 DNA reads as TGTGCCAGCTCCCTAGCCACGGAGGTGAGGGGGGACTATGGCTACACCTTC. It translates to CASSLATEVRGDYGYTF.

Remarks on this clonotype: A read error may produce the germline difference seen at one junction end. The chain uses TRBV9 and TRBJ1-1; tentative D call: TRBD1 (5 bases). Germline CDR1 SGDLS, CDR2 YYNGEE. The CDR3 extends over 14 amino acids. In DNA, the CDR3 is TGTGCCGGCAGCCGACAGCTAAGCTTCACTGAAGCTTTCTTT. The encoded protein is CAGSRQLSFTEAFF.

This chain links TRBV10-3 with TRBJ1-2; no definite D call. Germline V gene lookup returns CDR1 ENHRY and CDR2 SYGVKD. The germline V and J ends were trimmed by 0 bases and 8 bases, with 10 bases remaining between them. The length of the CDR3 is 13 residues. CDR3 sequence (DNA): TGTGCCATCAGTGAGTCGGAGGTAGGCGGCTACACCTTC. Residues: CAISESEVGGYTF.

Here the CDR3 DNA reads TGTGCCAGCAGCCCCTCCCCGACTAGCGGGGAGTCCTACGAGCAGTACTTC. Its protein is CASSPSPTSGESYEQYF. The chain joins TRBV7-2 to TRBJ2-7; 11 bases align to TRBD2. Losses at the gene ends were 5 bases for V and 1 base for J; bases not matched to a gene: 10. Germline CDR1 and CDR2: SGHTA and FQGNSA. The CDR3 is 17 amino acids.

This rearrangement joins TRBV5-8 to TRBJ1-1, with D uncertain. This CDR3 is 17 amino acids long. The ends were cut back, 2 bases at V and 1 base at J, with 18 bases in the middle. The V gene's germline CDR1 is SGHTS and CDR2 YDEGEE. The CDR3 sequence: CASSLQKLTSQNTEAFF. For the CDR3, the DNA is TGTGCCAGCAGCTTACAAAAGCTGACATCCCAGAACACTGAAGCTTTCTTT.

This chain connects TRBV30 to TRBJ2-3; possible D gene TRBD2, 7 bases. The V end lost 1 base, the J end lost 5 bases, and 10 bases lay between the germline ends. Germline-derived CDR1 and CDR2 are GTSNPN and SVGIG (reference sequence). The CDR3 length is 13 residues. The CDR3, as DNA: TGTGCCTGGAGTGAAGGGGGGGGAGATACGCAGTATTTT. Amino acid sequence: CAWSEGGGDTQYF. The full variable domain, rest sourced from reference TRBV30 and TRBJ2-3, is SQTIHQWPATLVQPVGSPLSLECTVEGTSNPNLYWYRQAAGRGLQLLFYSVGIGQISSEVPQNLSASRPQDRQFILSSKKLLLSDSGFYLCAWSEGGGDTQYFGPGTRLTVL.

V and J are TRBV7-2 and TRBJ1-1; no reliable D call. The V gene's germline CDR1 is SGHTA and CDR2 FQGNSA. V was pared by 1 base and J by 6 bases, with 12 bases between. CDR3 length: 14 amino acids. This CDR3 reads CASSLGVRTSEAFF. In DNA, the CDR3 is TGTGCCAGCAGCTTAGGGGTCAGAACCTCTGAAGCTTTCTTT.

This chain joins TRBV5-1 and TRBJ2-2; D is perhaps TRBD2 (7 bases). The length of the CDR3 is 15 residues. From germline, CDR1 is SGHRS and CDR2 YFSETQ. V lost 2 bases to trimming and J lost 1 base, with 9 bases between them. CDR3 in DNA: TGCGCCAGCAGCTTCGGGGGGCTGAACACCGGGGAGCTGTTTTTT. Translation: CASSFGGLNTGELFF.

The V call is TRBV20-1, the J call TRBJ2-7; D may be TRBD2 (6 bases). Trimming left V 5 bases short and J 4 bases short, with 18 bases between. Germline CDR1 is DFQATT and CDR2 is SNEGSKA (reference sequence). The CDR3 is 14 residues long. CDR3 bases: TGCAGTGCTTCGCGGGACGGCCGAACATACGAGCAGTACTTC. It translates to CSASRDGRTYEQYF.

The gene calls are TRBV20-1 and TRBJ2-5, with D unresolved. The J call may not be correct, given that the DNA end is closer to TRBJ2-7. The CDR3 runs 14 residues. Germline CDR1 and CDR2: DFQATT and SNEGSKA (reference sequence). CDR3 protein: CSARGGAVPPEQYF. The CDR3 DNA sequence: TGCAGTGCTCGAGGTGGCGCGGTTCCCCCCGAGCAGTACTTC.

CDR3 DNA: TGTGCCAGCAGCCGGGGGGATGGGATTGATACGCAGTATTTT. This encodes CASSRGDGIDTQYF. V usage is TRBV6-6 and J usage is TRBJ2-3; TRBD2 aligns across 7 bases. The junction had 9 bases not matched to a gene; V was cut back by 6 bases and J by 6 bases. CDR1 and CDR2 from the germline V gene are MNHNY and SVGAGI (reference sequence). The CDR3 covers 14 residues.

Turning to this clonotype: Mismatch with germline at one junction end may stem from a read error. The chain links TRBV29-1 to TRBJ2-2; perhaps TRBD1 as D (6 bases). This CDR3 has 13 amino acids. CDR1 and CDR2 (germline): SQVTM, ANQGSEA. Here the CDR3 reads CNVGQMNTGELFF. CDR3 DNA sequence: TGCAACGTTGGACAGATGAACACCGGGGAGCTGTTTTTT.

This rearrangement joins TRBV4-3 to TRBJ2-3, with D perhaps TRBD2 (6 bases). Trimming took 0 bases from V and 8 from J, leaving 18 bases between them. Germline CDR1 LGHNA, CDR2 YSLEER. This CDR3 comprises 16 residues. CDR3 amino acids: CASSQDLASRAGTQYF. DNA for the CDR3: TGCGCCAGCAGCCAAGACCTAGCGTCCCGGGCGGGTACGCAGTATTTT.

The rearrangement uses TRBV4-3 and TRBJ2-3; D is perhaps TRBD1 or TRBD2 (6 bases each). Germline CDR1 is LGHNA and CDR2 is YSLEER. CDR3 length: 16 residues. The V end was cut by 2 bases, the J end by 4 bases, with 16 bases between. DNA for the CDR3: TGCGCCAGCAGCCAATCGTACAAGGGGGGTCCAGATACGCAGTATTTT. It is translated as CASSQSYKGGPDTQYF.

The chain couples TRBV27 to TRBJ2-1, with D maybe TRBD2 (6 bases). The germline V and J ends were trimmed by 4 bases and 3 bases, with 19 bases remaining between them. CDR3 length equals 17 residues. The germline V gene encodes CDR1 MNHEY and CDR2 SMNVEV (reference sequence). The CDR3 coding sequence is TGTGCCAGCAGTTCTATTAAACCGGGACTGCTCTACAATGAGCAGTTCTTC. It translates to CASSSIKPGLLYNEQFF.

This sequence joins TRBV6-2 or TRBV6-3 and TRBJ2-1, with D perhaps TRBD1 (6 bases). The V gene's germline CDR1 is MNHEY and CDR2 SVGEGT. The V end lost 8 bases, the J end lost 6 bases, and 20 bases lay between the germline ends. The CDR3 is made up of 15 amino acids. The CDR3 here is CASGLWTAVVNEQFF. The CDR3 DNA sequence: TGTGCCAGCGGACTGTGGACAGCTGTAGTCAATGAGCAGTTCTTC.

This clonotype was counted only a few times. The rearrangement joins TRBV28 to TRBJ1-2; perhaps TRBD1 as D (5 bases). V lost 10 bases and J 5 bases, leaving 20 bases between the germline ends. Per germline, CDR1 MDHEN and CDR2 SYDVKM. The CDR3 is 14 residues long. The CDR3 DNA reads TGTGCCACAGCAACGGGGGGGAGACCGTATGGCTACACCTTC. Protein: CATATGGRPYGYTF.